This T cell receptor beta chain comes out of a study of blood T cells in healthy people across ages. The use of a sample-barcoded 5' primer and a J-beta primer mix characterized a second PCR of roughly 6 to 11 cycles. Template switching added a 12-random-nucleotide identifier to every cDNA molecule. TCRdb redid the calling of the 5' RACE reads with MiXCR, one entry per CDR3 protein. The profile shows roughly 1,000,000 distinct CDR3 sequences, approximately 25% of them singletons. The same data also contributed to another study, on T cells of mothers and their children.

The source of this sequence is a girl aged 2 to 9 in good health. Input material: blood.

CDR3 protein: CASSSLAGYQETQYF. CDR3 coding DNA: TGCGCCAGCAGCTCACTAGCGGGGTACCAAGAGACCCAGTACTTC. The chain has TRBV5-1 and TRBJ2-5, with 10 bases fitting TRBD2. The CDR3 consists of 15 residues. Unmatched junction bases numbered 2, after V lost 3 bases and J lost 0 bases. Germline V gives CDR1 SGHRS, CDR2 YFSETQ.